The source of this TCR beta chain is a study of cytomegalovirus exposure and HLA in healthy donors. The wider study: The approximately 120 validation repertoires and the 650 to 850 first-cohort repertoires shared a platform, a later analysis reported.

As regards this clone: Its antigen is still unknown.

Libraries were prepared by immunoSEQ multiplex PCR; TCRdb keeps only in-frame clonotypes and omits some of them. The data hold 200,000 to 300,000 clones, with 75% to 90% observed a single time. The trim removed 3 bases at V and 8 bases at J, leaving 11 bases unmatched. The CDR3 runs 15 residues. Germline V gene lookup returns CDR1 MGHRA and CDR2 YSYEKL. The study, taken as a whole, reports: Cytomegalovirus status was reportedly diagnosed by the classifier with high specificity and sensitivity. Subsequent analysis of the 120 or so validation repertoires found a tendency for first-cohort TCR clusters to co-occur.

This sequence originates from a woman aged 30 to 39 in good health and CMV-seropositive. The sequencing input was PBMCs. The chain couples TRBV4-1 to TRBJ1-2, with 8 positions matching TRBD1. For the CDR3, the DNA is TGCGCCAGCAGCCAGTCCGTCAGGGGGCAGGAGGGCTACACCTTC. Encoded protein: CASSQSVRGQEGYTF.